This T cell receptor beta chain was sequenced for a study of CD8+ T cells in alopecia areata. This clone was picked up a small number of times. Documented treatment: oral pan-JAK inhibitor, 5-10 mg twice daily. Extracted RNA was reverse transcribed, and the resulting cDNA served as sequencing template. Clones were read by immunoSEQ multiplex PCR, and TCRdb kept only the in-frame ones, dropping some. Among roughly 150,000 clones listed, nearly 55% were seen once. Trimming shortened V by 1 base and J by 4 bases, and 4 bases separated the two germline ends. Per the germline V gene, CDR1 is SEHNR and CDR2 is FQNEAQ (reference sequence). The CDR3 totals 12 residues.

The sequence derives from a human donor with alopecia areata. The V call is TRBV7-9, the J call TRBJ1-1; no reliable D call. This material consisted of CD8+ T cells sorted from blood, taken at week 4, from a patient treated with tofacitinib. The CDR3 protein is CASSLGATEAFF. The CDR3 coding sequence is TGTGCCAGCAGCTTAGGGGCCACTGAAGCTTTCTTT.